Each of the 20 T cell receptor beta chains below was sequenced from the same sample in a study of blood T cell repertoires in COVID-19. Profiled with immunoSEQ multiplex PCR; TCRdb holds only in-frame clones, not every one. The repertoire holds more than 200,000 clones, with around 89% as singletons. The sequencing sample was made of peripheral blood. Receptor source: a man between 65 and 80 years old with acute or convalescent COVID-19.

CDR3: CASSLGQTSNYGYTF. In DNA form, the CDR3 reads TGTGCCAGCAGCTTGGGGCAGACTTCTAACTATGGCTACACCTTC. The chain links TRBV11-2 to TRBJ1-2; D might be TRBD1 (5 bases). This CDR3 contains 15 residues. Trimming left V 3 bases short and J 0 bases short, with 11 bases between. Germline V gene sequence: CDR1 SGHAT, CDR2 FQNNGV.

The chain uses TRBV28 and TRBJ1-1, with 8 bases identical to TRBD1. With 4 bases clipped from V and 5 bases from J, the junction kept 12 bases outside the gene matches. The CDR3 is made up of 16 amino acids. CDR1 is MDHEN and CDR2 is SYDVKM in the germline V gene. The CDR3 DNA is TGTGCCAGCAGTTCCTCACCCCAGGGGGCGGGGACTGAAGCTTTCTTT. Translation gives CASSSSPQGAGTEAFF. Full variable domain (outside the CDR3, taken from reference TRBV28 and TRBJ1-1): DVKVTQSSRYLVKRTGEKVFLECVQDMDHENMFWYRQDPGLGLRLIYFSYDVKMKEKGDIPEGYSVSREKKERFSLILESASTNQTSMYLCASSSSPQGAGTEAFFGQGTRLTVV.

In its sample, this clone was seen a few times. CDR3 bases: TGCGCCAGCAGCCAGGCTCAGGGGTGGAATGAGCAGTTCTTC. Its protein product is CASSQAQGWNEQFF. J is TRBJ2-1 and V is TRBV4-3; D may be TRBD1 (6 bases). Germline V gene lookup returns CDR1 LGHNA and CDR2 YSLEER. The germline V and J ends were trimmed by 3 bases and 7 bases, with 13 bases remaining between them. This CDR3 has 14 residues.

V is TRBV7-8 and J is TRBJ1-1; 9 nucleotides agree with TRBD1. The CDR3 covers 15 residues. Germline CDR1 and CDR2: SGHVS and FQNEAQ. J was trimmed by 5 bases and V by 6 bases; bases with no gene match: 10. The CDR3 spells CASSFTGTGRTEAFF. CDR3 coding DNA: TGTGCCAGCAGTTTCACCGGGACAGGGCGGACTGAAGCTTTCTTT.

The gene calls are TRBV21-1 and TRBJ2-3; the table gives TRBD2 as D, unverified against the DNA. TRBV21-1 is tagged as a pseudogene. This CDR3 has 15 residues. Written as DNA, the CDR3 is TGTGCCAGCGCCAATAGGGCTAGCGGCACAGATACGCAGTATTTT. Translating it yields CASANRASGTDTQYF.

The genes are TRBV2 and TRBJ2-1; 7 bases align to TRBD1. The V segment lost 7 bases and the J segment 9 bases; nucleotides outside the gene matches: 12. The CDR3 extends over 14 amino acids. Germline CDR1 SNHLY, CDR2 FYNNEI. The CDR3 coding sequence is TGTGCCAGCACGACAGGGCCTTTTTTCGGTGAGCAGTTCTTC. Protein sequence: CASTTGPFFGEQFF.

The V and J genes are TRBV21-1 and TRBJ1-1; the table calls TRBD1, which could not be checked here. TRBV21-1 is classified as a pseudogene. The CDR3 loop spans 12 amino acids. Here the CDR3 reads CASSSRASEAFF. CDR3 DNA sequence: TGTGCCAGCAGCAGCAGGGCATCTGAAGCTTTCTTT.

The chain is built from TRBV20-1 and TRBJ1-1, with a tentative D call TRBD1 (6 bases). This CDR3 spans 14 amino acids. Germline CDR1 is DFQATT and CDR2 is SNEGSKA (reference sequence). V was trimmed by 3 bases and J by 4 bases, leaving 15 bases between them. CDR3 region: CSASSGGSGTEAFF. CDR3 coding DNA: TGCAGTGCTAGTAGTGGGGGCTCAGGCACTGAAGCTTTCTTT.

The CDR3 sequence is CASKTGGANYYEQYF. The CDR3 DNA sequence: TGTGCCAGCAAGACAGGGGGCGCGAACTACTACGAGCAGTACTTC. The chain links TRBV6-5 to TRBJ2-7; 10 bases are shared with TRBD1. There are 15 residues in the CDR3. The V segment lost 7 bases and the J segment 3 bases; nucleotides outside the gene matches: 9. Looked up from germline, CDR1 is MNHEY and CDR2 is SVGAGI.

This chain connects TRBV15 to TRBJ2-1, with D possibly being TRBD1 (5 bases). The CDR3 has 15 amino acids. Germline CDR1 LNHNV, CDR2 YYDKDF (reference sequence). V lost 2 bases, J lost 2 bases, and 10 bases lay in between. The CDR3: CATSRSTGTYNEQFF. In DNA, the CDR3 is TGTGCCACCAGCAGATCAACAGGTACCTACAATGAGCAGTTCTTC.

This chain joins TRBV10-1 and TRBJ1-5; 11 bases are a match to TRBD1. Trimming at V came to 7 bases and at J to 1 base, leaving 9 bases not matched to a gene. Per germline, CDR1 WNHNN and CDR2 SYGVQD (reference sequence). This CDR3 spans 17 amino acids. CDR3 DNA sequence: TGCGCCAGCATGAGGGGACAGGGGGAGAGGAGCAATCAGCCCCAGCATTTT. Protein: CASMRGQGERSNQPQHF.

The CDR3 sequence: CSASRAGVLYEQYF. CDR3 DNA: TGCAGTGCTAGTAGGGCGGGAGTTCTGTACGAGCAGTACTTC. The chain recombines TRBV20-1 with TRBJ2-7; 7 positions agree with TRBD2. Trimming cost V 3 bases and J 4 bases; bases outside gene matches: 9. This CDR3 is 14 amino acids long. CDR1 is DFQATT, CDR2 SNEGSKA, per germline (reference sequence).

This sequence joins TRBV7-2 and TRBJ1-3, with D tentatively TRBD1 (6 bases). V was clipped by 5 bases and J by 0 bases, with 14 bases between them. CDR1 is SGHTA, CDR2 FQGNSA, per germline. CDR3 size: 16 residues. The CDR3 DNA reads TGTGCCAGCAGCACGACAGGTCTAGTCTCTGGAAACACCATATATTTT. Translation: CASSTTGLVSGNTIYF.

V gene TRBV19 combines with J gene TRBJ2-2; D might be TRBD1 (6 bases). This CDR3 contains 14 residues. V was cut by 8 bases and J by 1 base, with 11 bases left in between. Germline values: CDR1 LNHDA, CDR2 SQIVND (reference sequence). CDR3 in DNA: TGTGCCAGTCTCCCGGGACAGAACACCGGGGAGCTGTTTTTT. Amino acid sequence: CASLPGQNTGELFF. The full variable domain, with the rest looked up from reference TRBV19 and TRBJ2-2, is DGGITQSPKYLFRKEGQNVTLSCEQNLNHDAMYWYRQDPGQGLRLIYYSQIVNDFQKGDIAEGYSVSREKKESFPLTVTSAQKNPTAFYLCASLPGQNTGELFFGEGSRLTVL.

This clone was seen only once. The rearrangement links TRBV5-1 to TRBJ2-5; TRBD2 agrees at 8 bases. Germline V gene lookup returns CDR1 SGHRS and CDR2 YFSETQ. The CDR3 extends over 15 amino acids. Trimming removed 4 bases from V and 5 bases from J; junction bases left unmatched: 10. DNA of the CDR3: TGCGCCAGCAGCGACCCTCGGGAGGGCGGGGAGACCCAGTACTTC. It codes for CASSDPREGGETQYF. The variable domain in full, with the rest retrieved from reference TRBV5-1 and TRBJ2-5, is KAGVTQTPRYLIKTRGQQVTLSCSPISGHRSVSWYQQTPGQGLQFLFEYFSETQRNKGNFPGRFSGRQFSNSRSEMNVSTLELGDSALYLCASSDPREGGETQYFGPGTRLLVL.

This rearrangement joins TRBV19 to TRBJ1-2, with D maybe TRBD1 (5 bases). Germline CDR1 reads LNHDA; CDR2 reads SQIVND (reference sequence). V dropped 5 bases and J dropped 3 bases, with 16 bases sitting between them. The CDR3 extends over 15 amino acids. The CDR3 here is CASSDNSGEYYGYTF. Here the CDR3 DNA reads TGTGCCAGTAGTGACAACTCGGGGGAGTACTATGGCTACACCTTC.

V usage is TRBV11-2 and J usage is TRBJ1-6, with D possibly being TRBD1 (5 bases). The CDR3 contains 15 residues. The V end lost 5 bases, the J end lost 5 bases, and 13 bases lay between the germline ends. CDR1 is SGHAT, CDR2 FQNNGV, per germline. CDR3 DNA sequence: TGTGCCAGCAGCCTCGACCGGACAAATAATTCACCCCTCCACTTT. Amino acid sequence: CASSLDRTNNSPLHF.

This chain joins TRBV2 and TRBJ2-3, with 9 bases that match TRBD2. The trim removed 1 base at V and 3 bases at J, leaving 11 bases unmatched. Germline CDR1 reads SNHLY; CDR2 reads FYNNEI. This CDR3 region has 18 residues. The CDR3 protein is CASSEGAGGPSGTDTQYF. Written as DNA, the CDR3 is TGTGCCAGCAGTGAAGGGGCGGGAGGGCCTAGTGGGACAGATACGCAGTATTTT.

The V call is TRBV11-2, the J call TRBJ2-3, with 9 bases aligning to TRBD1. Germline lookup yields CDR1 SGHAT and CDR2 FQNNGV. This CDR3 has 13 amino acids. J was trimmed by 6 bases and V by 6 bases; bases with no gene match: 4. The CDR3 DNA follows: TGTGCCAGCAGACGGACAGGGGTGGATACGCAGTATTTT. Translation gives CASRRTGVDTQYF.

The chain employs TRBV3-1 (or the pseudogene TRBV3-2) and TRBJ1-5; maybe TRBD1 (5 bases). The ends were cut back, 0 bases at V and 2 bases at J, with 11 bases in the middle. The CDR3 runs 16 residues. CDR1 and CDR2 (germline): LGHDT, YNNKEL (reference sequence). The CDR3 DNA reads TGTGCCAGCAGCCAAGATGGAGGGGCAGGCAATCAGCCCCAGCATTTT. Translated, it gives CASSQDGGAGNQPQHF.